This T cell receptor (beta chain) was observed in a study of T cells in Graves' hyperthyroidism and ophthalmopathy. Study outcomes and limitations: Most thyroid clonotypes expanded above 0.001 appeared in blood too. It was a median roughly six months before onset that the model predicted ophthalmopathy.

This clonotype was detected ten times or more. Its specificity is unknown. TCR beta CDR3 sequences were amplified from RNA transcripts. The study used the HTBI primer set for a first-round RT-PCR of the TCR CDR3. TCRdb redid the calling of the multiplex PCR reads with MiXCR, one entry per CDR3 protein. Of approximately 610,000 distinct CDR3 sequences listed, approximately 15% were seen once; the top ten hold 3.5% to 4.5%. Patients were excluded because of uncontrolled infection, other autoimmune disease, pregnancy or lactation. Diagnostic decisions used clinical symptoms, serum thyroxine and TRAb, thyroid ultrasound and orbital computed tomography. The material sequenced was blood. The receptor was isolated from a woman in her forties with Graves' ophthalmopathy.

The CDR3, as DNA: TGTGCCAGCACTCCCAATTTCGGGCCACCCGACGAGCAGTACTTC. It is translated as CASTPNFGPPDEQYF. The chain uses TRBV28 and TRBJ2-7; no clear D. The length of the CDR3 is 15 residues. Between the trimmed V and J ends, which lost 7 bases and 5 bases, there was a span of 21 bases. Germline loops: CDR1 MDHEN, CDR2 SYDVKM.